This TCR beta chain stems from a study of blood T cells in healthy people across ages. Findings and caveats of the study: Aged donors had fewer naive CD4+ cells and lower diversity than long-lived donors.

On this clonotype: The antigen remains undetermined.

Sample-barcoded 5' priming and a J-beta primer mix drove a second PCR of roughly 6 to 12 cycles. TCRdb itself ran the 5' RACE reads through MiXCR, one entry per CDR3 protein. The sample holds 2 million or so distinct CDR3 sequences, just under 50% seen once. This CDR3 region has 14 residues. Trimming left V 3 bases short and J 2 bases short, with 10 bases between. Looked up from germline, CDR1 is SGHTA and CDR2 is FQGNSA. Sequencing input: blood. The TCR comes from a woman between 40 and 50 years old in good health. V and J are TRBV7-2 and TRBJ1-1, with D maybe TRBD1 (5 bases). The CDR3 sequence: CASSLGGINTEAFF. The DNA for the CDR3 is TGTGCCAGCAGCTTGGGGGGGATAAACACTGAAGCTTTCTTT.